This T cell receptor beta chain was profiled in a study of T cells in Graves' hyperthyroidism and ophthalmopathy. Study outcomes and limitations: The majority of expanded thyroid clonotypes above 0.001 also appeared in blood. Ophthalmopathy, as predicted by the model, came a median 6.5 months after the prediction.

Amplified TCR beta CDR3 regions came from RNA transcripts. Using the HTBI primer set, a first-round RT-PCR was run on the TCR CDR3. Each CDR3 protein is one row after TCRdb ran MiXCR on the multiplex PCR reads. The sample lists a few hundred thousand distinct CDR3 sequences, about 14% seen once, with 10% to 15% in the top ten. The authors obtained PBMCs from 10 ml of fresh peripheral blood. This clonotype was detected a few times. Its matching antigen is unknown. Trimming stripped 3 bases from V and 6 bases from J, with 6 bases between. This CDR3 is built from 13 residues. Germline CDR1 is WSHSY and CDR2 is SAAADI.

The receptor was isolated from a woman aged 40 to 55 with Graves' hyperthyroidism that later progressed to Graves' ophthalmopathy. The chain has TRBV10-2 and TRBJ1-6; D not certain. Sequenced sample: blood. The CDR3 DNA follows: TGCGCCAGCAGTGAACCGTTTAATTCACCCCTCCACTTT. The encoded protein is CASSEPFNSPLHF.